This entry lists 22 T cell receptor beta chains sequenced from one sample in a study of cytomegalovirus exposure and HLA in healthy donors. Amplification used 60 Vbeta primers and 13 Jbeta primers. Only in-frame clones appear in the TCRdb table, and some are missing; sequencing was by immunoSEQ multiplex PCR. This sample has approximately 100,000 clones, with 70% to 80% found just once. Material: PBMCs. The receptor set was obtained from a woman in her thirties or forties in good health and CMV-seronegative.

This clone has just a few counts. The chain has TRBV11-2 and TRBJ2-7; D is possibly TRBD2 (6 bases). The V end lost 1 base, the J end lost 3 bases, and 10 bases lay between the germline ends. CDR3 length: 14 residues. Germline-derived CDR1 and CDR2 are SGHAT and FQNNGV. CDR3 residues: CASSLGRGGYEQYF. In nucleotides, the CDR3 is TGTGCCAGCAGCTTAGGAAGGGGAGGCTACGAGCAGTACTTC. Full variable domain (missing parts from reference TRBV11-2 and TRBJ2-7): EAGVAQSPRYKIIEKRQSVAFWCNPISGHATLYWYQQILGQGPKLLIQFQNNGVVDDSQLPKDRFSAERLKGVDSTLKIQPAKLEDSAVYLCASSLGRGGYEQYFGPGTRLTVT.

The count of this clone is one. The chain is built from TRBV7-9 and TRBJ2-7; 10 bases match TRBD1. This CDR3 has 17 amino acids. Germline CDR1 and CDR2: SEHNR and FQNEAQ (reference sequence). The junction had 11 bases not matched to a gene; V was cut back by 1 base and J by 5 bases. CDR3 protein: CASSLVLYTGTGDEQYF. For the CDR3, the DNA is TGTGCCAGCAGCTTAGTCCTATATACCGGGACAGGGGACGAGCAGTACTTC.

The genes are TRBV6-5 and TRBJ2-5; the match to TRBD2 covers 8 bases. The V and J ends lost 2 bases and 13 bases, in that order; junction bases with no gene match: 6. CDR1 MNHEY and CDR2 SVGAGI come from the germline V gene. The CDR3 spans 12 residues. The CDR3 protein is CASSYPSGGLYF. CDR3 bases: TGTGCCAGCAGTTACCCCAGCGGGGGCCTGTACTTC.

This sequence joins TRBV5-1 and TRBJ2-7, with 8 bases lining up with TRBD2. The end of the DNA is better explained by TRBJ2-5, so the J call may be wrong. Germline CDR1 is SGHRS and CDR2 is YFSETQ. The CDR3 consists of 18 residues. The chain's CDR3 is CASSSHQRGMGPKETQYF. CDR3 in DNA: TGCGCCAGCAGCTCGCACCAGCGGGGGATGGGGCCAAAAGAGACCCAGTACTTC.

Remarks on this clone: Other DNA sequences in this sample translate to the same CDR3. V is TRBV5-1 and J is TRBJ2-1; D uncertain. This CDR3 comprises 16 residues. Germline V gives CDR1 SGHRS, CDR2 YFSETQ. Trimming removed 4 bases from V and 4 bases from J, with 18 bases in between. CDR3: CASSLVGGYGYNEQFF. CDR3 nucleotides: TGCGCCAGCAGCCTGGTCGGTGGTTACGGGTACAATGAGCAGTTCTTC.

This rearrangement joins TRBV18 to TRBJ1-1; no clear D gene. Between the trimmed V and J ends, which lost 2 bases and 8 bases, there was a span of 15 bases. CDR3 length equals 14 residues. The germline CDR1 and CDR2 sequences are KGHSH and LQKENI. The CDR3 region has the DNA TGTGCCAGCTCACCAGCTGCTCTGCGGCAGGAAGCTTTCTTT. This encodes CASSPAALRQEAFF.

The chain couples TRBV7-8 to TRBJ1-2, with TRBD1 as a possible D gene (6 bases). This CDR3 comprises 13 residues. Germline values: CDR1 SGHVS, CDR2 FQNEAQ. Trimming stripped 5 bases from V and 8 bases from J, with 15 bases between. The CDR3 coding sequence is TGTGCCAGCAGCCTTGACAGGAGATGGGGCTACACCTTC. Its protein is CASSLDRRWGYTF.

The rearrangement uses TRBV7-2 and TRBJ1-1; TRBD1 matches 8 bases. The CDR3 is 13 residues long. V dropped 2 bases and J dropped 7; count of bases not matched to a gene: 3. Per germline, CDR1 SGHTA and CDR2 FQGNSA. The CDR3 DNA is TGTGCCAGCAGCTTAAAGGGACAGGTTGAAGCTTTCTTT. The encoded protein is CASSLKGQVEAFF.

The table lists this clone with a few counts. The V call is TRBV4-3, the J call TRBJ1-1, with a weak D call TRBD1 (5 bases). V lost 0 bases and J lost 0, with 8 bases in between. CDR3 length: 15 amino acids. Germline assignment: CDR1 LGHNA and CDR2 YSLEER. The CDR3: CASSQDPGMNTEAFF. In DNA form, the CDR3 reads TGCGCCAGCAGCCAAGATCCAGGGATGAACACTGAAGCTTTCTTT.

The chain recombines TRBV5-6 with TRBJ2-7; 11 nucleotides line up with TRBD2. The germline gives CDR1 SGHDT, CDR2 YYEEEE. The ends lost 0 bases at V and 4 bases at J; junction bases unmatched: 6. CDR3 length: 16 residues. The CDR3 region has the DNA TGTGCCAGCAGCTTGGGCCCCGGGACTAGCGGTTACGAGCAGTACTTC. Its translation is CASSLGPGTSGYEQYF.

The J gene is TRBJ2-2, the V gene TRBV2; D gene uncertain. The CDR3 sequence is 15 residues long. The V gene lost 0 bases and the J gene lost 0 bases, with 5 bases spanning the gap. Per germline, CDR1 SNHLY and CDR2 FYNNEI. The DNA of the CDR3 is TGTGCCAGCAGTGAAGCTAGAACGAACACCGGGGAGCTGTTTTTT. Translation: CASSEARTNTGELFF.

This rearrangement joins TRBV27 to TRBJ1-5; D not certain. Trimming removed 4 bases from V and 0 bases from J, with 10 bases in between. This CDR3 has 15 amino acids. CDR1 and CDR2 from the germline V gene are MNHEY and SMNVEV (reference sequence). In nucleotides, the CDR3 is TGTGCCAGCAGTTCAGGTCTACATAGCAATCAGCCCCAGCATTTT. Amino acid sequence: CASSSGLHSNQPQHF.

V usage is TRBV6-5 and J usage is TRBJ2-3, with TRBD1 matching 11 bases. Losses at the gene ends were 3 bases for V and 8 bases for J; bases not matched to a gene: 7. Per the germline V gene, CDR1 is MNHEY and CDR2 is SVGAGI. The CDR3 runs 15 residues. Here the CDR3 reads CASSYFGTGGGTQYF. CDR3 nucleotides: TGTGCCAGCAGTTATTTTGGGACAGGGGGTGGTACGCAGTATTTT.

J is TRBJ2-7 and V is TRBV30; 8 nucleotides line up with TRBD1. V trimming: 8 bases; J trimming: 0 bases; junction bases outside the gene matches: 6. Germline loops: CDR1 GTSNPN, CDR2 SVGIG (reference sequence). The CDR3 totals 13 residues. Here the CDR3 reads CAGDRLSSYEQYF. The CDR3 DNA reads as TGTGCCGGGGACAGGTTGAGCTCCTACGAGCAGTACTTC.

V usage is TRBV4-3 and J usage is TRBJ1-3; no clear D. Germline-derived CDR1 and CDR2 are LGHNA and YSLEER. The CDR3 has 16 amino acids. V dropped 0 bases and J dropped 4 bases, with 13 bases sitting between them. CDR3 bases: TGCGCCAGCAGCCAAGACTTTATTGGCATAGGAAACACCATATATTTT. Residues: CASSQDFIGIGNTIYF.

This clone was detected once. The chain uses TRBV4-2 and TRBJ2-5; weak D call: TRBD1 (5 bases). V was clipped by 3 bases and J by 1 base, with 12 bases between them. There are 15 residues in the CDR3. CDR1 and CDR2 from the germline V gene are LGHNA and YNFKEQ. CDR3 DNA sequence: TGTGCCAGCAGCCACCAGGCCAGGGCCCAAGAGACCCAGTACTTC. It codes for CASSHQARAQETQYF.

V gene TRBV7-2 combines with J gene TRBJ2-1; D remains unclear. Per germline, CDR1 SGHTA and CDR2 FQGNSA. The CDR3 is 13 residues long. Trimming shortened V by 2 bases and J by 2 bases, and 4 bases separated the two germline ends. The CDR3 sequence: CASSLTAYNEQFF. CDR3 coding DNA: TGTGCCAGCAGCTTAACGGCCTACAATGAGCAGTTCTTC.

This clone was seen just once. The V call is TRBV4-2, the J call TRBJ2-4; 7 bases are a match to TRBD1. Looked up from germline, CDR1 is LGHNA and CDR2 is YNFKEQ. V dropped 1 base and J dropped 8; count of bases not matched to a gene: 2. The CDR3 is made up of 13 amino acids. CDR3 bases: TGTGCCAGCAGCCAAGGACAGGGAGACATTCAGTACTTC. Encoded protein: CASSQGQGDIQYF.

A few counts support this clone. This chain links TRBV7-2 with TRBJ1-1; D ambiguous. Germline CDR1 and CDR2: SGHTA and FQGNSA. Deletions cut 5 bases from V and 11 bases from J, with 18 bases between. CDR3 length equals 13 residues. CDR3 bases: TGTGCCAGCAGCACTGGGCCTGCCTTTGACGCTTTCTTT. It translates to CASSTGPAFDAFF. The full variable domain, completed using reference TRBV7-2 and TRBJ1-1, is GAGVSQSPSNKVTEKGKDVELRCDPISGHTALYWYRQSLGQGLEFLIYFQGNSAPDKSGLPSDRFSAERTGGSVSTLTIQRTQQEDSAVYLCASSTGPAFDAFFGQGTRLTVV.

The chain is built from TRBV10-3 and TRBJ2-1; 8 nucleotides line up with TRBD2. The germline CDR1 and CDR2 sequences are ENHRY and SYGVKD. The CDR3 has 15 amino acids. J was trimmed by 1 base and V by 6 bases; bases with no gene match: 5. CDR3 in amino acids: CAIRDSGESYNEQFF. CDR3 coding DNA: TGTGCCATCAGAGATAGCGGGGAATCCTACAATGAGCAGTTCTTC.

V usage is TRBV7-2 and J usage is TRBJ2-5, with D maybe TRBD2 (6 bases). Germline CDR1 SGHTA, CDR2 FQGNSA. Trimming took off 4 bases at V and 10 bases at J, with 13 bases between the two ends. The CDR3 spans 12 residues. The CDR3 coding sequence is TGTGCCAGCAGCTCCGACTGGGGGGACCAGTACTTC. Translation: CASSSDWGDQYF.

This chain links TRBV4-1 with TRBJ2-7; perhaps TRBD1 as D (5 bases). Trimming cost V 0 bases and J 1 base, with 22 bases left between them. The CDR3 is 19 amino acids. Germline values: CDR1 MGHRA, CDR2 YSYEKL. The CDR3 is CASSQDSLGELPFSYEQYF. CDR3 sequence (DNA): TGCGCCAGCAGCCAAGATTCCCTAGGGGAACTTCCCTTTTCCTACGAGCAGTACTTC.